What follows describes a single T cell receptor (beta chain). Its antigen remains unidentified. The data originate from a study of OX40 agonist ivuxolimab in advanced cancers. Study-wide context: The dose-escalation group included hepatocellular carcinoma, melanoma, renal cell carcinoma and head and neck cancer. Study findings and constraints: Blood T cells, both CD4+ and CD8+, expanded clonally by week 6 at 0.1 to 3.0 mg/kg. It was also the case that some nonresponders had low normalized T-cell clonal expansion.

Clones were read by immunoSEQ multiplex PCR, and TCRdb kept only the in-frame ones, dropping some. The table shows about 28,000 clones, with more than 70% occurring only once. Exclusion of a patient followed from autoimmune disease history or systemic immunosuppression. The clonotype comes from an adult with an advanced solid tumor such as melanoma, head and neck, liver or kidney cancer. The source was CD4+ or CD8+ T cells sorted from blood, collected in a trial of the OX40 agonist ivuxolimab.

The CDR3 DNA reads as TGCGCCAGCAGCCAAGTATTAGCGGGGGGAGTGAACACCGGGGAGCTGTTTTTT. Amino acids: CASSQVLAGGVNTGELFF. The genes are TRBV4-1 and TRBJ2-2; 10 bases agree with TRBD2. Germline values: CDR1 MGHRA, CDR2 YSYEKL. V lost 1 base and J lost 1; bases outside the gene matches: 6. CDR3 size: 18 residues.